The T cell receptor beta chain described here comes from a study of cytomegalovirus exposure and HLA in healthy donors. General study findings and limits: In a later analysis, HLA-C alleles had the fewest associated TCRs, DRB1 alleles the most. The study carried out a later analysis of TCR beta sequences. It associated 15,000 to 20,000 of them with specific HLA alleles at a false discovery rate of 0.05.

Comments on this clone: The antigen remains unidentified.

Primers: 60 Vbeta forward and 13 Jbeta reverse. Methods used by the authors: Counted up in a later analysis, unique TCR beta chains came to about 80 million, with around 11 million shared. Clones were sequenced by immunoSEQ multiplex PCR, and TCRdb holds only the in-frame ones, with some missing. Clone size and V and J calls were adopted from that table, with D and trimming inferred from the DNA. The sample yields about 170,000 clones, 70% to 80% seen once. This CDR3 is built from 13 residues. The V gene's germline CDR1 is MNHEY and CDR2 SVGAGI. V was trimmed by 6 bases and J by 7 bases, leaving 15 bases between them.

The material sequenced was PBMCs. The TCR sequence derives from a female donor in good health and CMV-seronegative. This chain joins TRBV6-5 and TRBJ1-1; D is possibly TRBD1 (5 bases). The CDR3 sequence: CASSTQGGLEAFF. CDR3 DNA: TGTGCCAGCAGCACCCAGGGTGGGCTTGAAGCTTTCTTT.